Below are 30 T cell receptor beta chains sequenced from a single sample in a study of blood T cells in healthy people across ages (dated by TCRdb to about 2015). Library preparation employed 5' RACE. Sequencing was carried out with an Illumina HiSeq 2500. A second PCR of roughly 7 to 11 cycles was performed with a sample-barcoded 5' primer and a J-beta primer mix. TCRdb reprocessing: public reads trimmed at Q25 with fastp, clones called with MiXCR, in-frame beta chains kept. Each entry merges the rows of one CDR3 protein and shows their most common DNA and genes. In this sample the table shows some 1.1 million distinct CDR3 sequences, around two fifths of which occur a single time. About an eighth of the sample is held by the ten biggest clonotypes. The source material was blood. These TCRs come from a man aged 18 to 29 in good health.

The chain combines TRBV4-3 with TRBJ1-1; D gene unclear. The CDR3 totals 13 residues. V was trimmed by 4 bases and J by 8 bases, leaving 14 bases between them. Germline V gives CDR1 LGHNA, CDR2 YSLEER. The CDR3 here is CASSLGTVGEAFF. CDR3 DNA sequence: TGCGCCAGCAGCCTGGGTACGGTGGGGGAAGCTTTCTTT.

This clonotype occurred many times. This chain links TRBV14 with TRBJ2-1; 11 bases are a match to TRBD2. V was pared by 0 bases and J by 6 bases, with 7 bases of the junction left unmatched. In germline, CDR1 is SGHDN, CDR2 FVKESK. The CDR3 is made up of 17 amino acids. The CDR3 bases are TGTGCCAGCAGCCAAGATATAGCGGGGGGGATTTCCAATGAGCAGTTCTTC. As protein: CASSQDIAGGISNEQFF.

This clonotype was detected only a few times. The V gene is TRBV5-1, the J gene TRBJ2-3; the D gene could be TRBD1 or TRBD2 (5 bases each). V was pared by 2 bases and J by 0 bases, with 10 bases between. CDR1 and CDR2 from the germline V gene are SGHRS and YFSETQ. The length of the CDR3 is 15 residues. CDR3 region: CASSFEGPSTDTQYF. The CDR3 DNA reads TGCGCCAGCAGCTTCGAGGGGCCTAGCACAGATACGCAGTATTTT.

The V and J genes are TRBV5-5 and TRBJ1-2, with 8 bases that match TRBD1. The CDR3 loop spans 16 amino acids. Germline CDR1 reads SGHKS; CDR2 reads YYEKEE (reference sequence). Trimming removed 2 bases from V and 5 bases from J; junction bases left unmatched: 11. The CDR3 coding sequence is TGTGCCAGCAGCTTCCAACGACAGGGGAGGCAGTATGGCTACACCTTC. This codes for CASSFQRQGRQYGYTF.

This clonotype appeared a few times. The rearrangement uses TRBV9 and TRBJ1-2; 7 bases line up with TRBD1. CDR3 length: 16 residues. V was pared by 0 bases and J by 2 bases, with 7 bases of the junction left unmatched. Looked up from germline, CDR1 is SGDLS and CDR2 is YYNGEE. The DNA of the CDR3 is TGTGCCAGCAGCGTAGAAGGGGGCGTCCTAAACTATGGCTACACCTTC. This translates into CASSVEGGVLNYGYTF.

A word on this clonotype: A clone one base away is much larger, so this may be a read error. The gene calls are TRBV6-6 and TRBJ2-3; D unclear. CDR3 length: 13 residues. From germline, CDR1 is MNHNY and CDR2 SVGAGI (reference sequence). CDR3 nucleotides: TGTGCCGGCAGTTCCGGGTCCACAGATACGCAGTATTTT. Protein sequence: CAGSSGSTDTQYF.

This rearrangement joins TRBV12-5 to TRBJ1-2; D not resolved. The CDR3 is made up of 14 amino acids. CDR1 is LGHNT, CDR2 FRNRAP, per germline. With 0 bases removed from V and 5 bases from J, the gap between germline ends came to 10 bases. DNA of the CDR3: TGTGCTAGTGGTTTGGTATCTCCCGGGTATGGCTACACCTTC. It translates to CASGLVSPGYGYTF.

This chain uses TRBV27 with TRBJ1-6; D not resolved. CDR1 is MNHEY and CDR2 is SMNVEV in the germline V gene (reference sequence). CDR3 length equals 17 residues. V was shortened by 0 bases and J by 5 bases, with 14 bases between the two germline ends. The CDR3 region has the DNA TGTGCCAGCAGTTTATCGTGGGCCAGAATGAATAATTCACCCCTCCACTTT. This encodes CASSLSWARMNNSPLHF.

This clonotype came up a few times. The V gene is TRBV4-3, the J gene TRBJ1-5; D is perhaps TRBD1 (5 bases). The CDR3 runs to 18 residues. Trimming took off 0 bases at V and 0 bases at J, with 15 bases between the two ends. Germline V lookup: CDR1 LGHNA, CDR2 YSLEER. CDR3 in amino acids: CASSQDFGAEYSNQPQHF. CDR3 sequence (DNA): TGCGCCAGCAGCCAAGATTTCGGGGCCGAATATAGCAATCAGCCCCAGCATTTT.

This clonotype was counted between two and nine times. The chain employs TRBV7-8 and TRBJ2-1; D assignment may be TRBD1 or TRBD2 (5 bases each). Trimming cost V 4 bases and J 5 bases, with 12 bases left between them. The CDR3 runs to 14 residues. Germline V gene sequence: CDR1 SGHVS, CDR2 FQNEAQ. The CDR3 here is CASSYGTDHNEQFF. The CDR3 bases are TGTGCCAGCAGCTACGGGACGGATCACAATGAGCAGTTCTTC.

The chain couples TRBV20-1 to TRBJ1-5; D might be TRBD1 (6 bases). CDR3 length: 14 residues. Germline CDR1 and CDR2: DFQATT and SNEGSKA (reference sequence). Trimming removed 6 bases at V and 5 bases at J, with 17 bases between. The DNA of the CDR3 is TGCAGTGCCCCAAAGGGGGGTGGCGATCAGCCCCAGCATTTT. Protein product: CSAPKGGGDQPQHF.

This clonotype showed up just a few times. This chain joins TRBV4-2 and TRBJ2-3, with 12 bases fitting TRBD2. There are 17 residues in the CDR3. The trim removed 0 bases at V and 4 bases at J, leaving 5 bases unmatched. Germline assignment: CDR1 LGHNA and CDR2 YNFKEQ. DNA for the CDR3: TGTGCCAGCAGCCAAGATTCTAGCGGGGGGGCGGCAGATACGCAGTATTTT. This codes for CASSQDSSGGAADTQYF.

This chain connects TRBV5-1 to TRBJ1-1; D unclear. The germline V and J ends were trimmed by 4 bases and 0 bases, with 10 bases remaining between them. The CDR3 sequence is 14 residues long. Germline values: CDR1 SGHRS, CDR2 YFSETQ. DNA of the CDR3: TGCGCCAGCAGCCACGACGGACTGAACACTGAAGCTTTCTTT. As protein: CASSHDGLNTEAFF.

For this clonotype: A much larger clone is a single base away; this may be a read error. The J gene is TRBJ1-2, the V gene TRBV10-3; D gene unclear. The CDR3 is 12 residues long. Between the trimmed V and J ends, which lost 6 bases and 2 bases, there was a span of 7 bases. Per germline, CDR1 ENHRY and CDR2 SYGVKD. The CDR3 loop reads CAIREANYGYTF. The CDR3 DNA follows: TGTGCCATCAGGGAGGCCAACTATGGCTACACCTTC.

This clonotype was recorded once. The chain is built from TRBV5-1 and TRBJ1-1; possible D gene TRBD1, 5 bases. The CDR3 sequence is 13 residues long. V was pared by 0 bases and J by 7 bases, with 10 bases between. The germline CDR1 and CDR2 sequences are SGHRS and YFSETQ. The CDR3 DNA follows: TGCGCCAGCAGCTTGGCCAGGGACCTTGAAGCTTTCTTT. Protein sequence: CASSLARDLEAFF.

With respect to this clonotype: One end of the junction does not line up with germline, which may come from a read error. The genes are TRBV4-3 and TRBJ1-2; D gene uncertain. Per the germline V gene, CDR1 is LGHNA and CDR2 is YSLEER. This CDR3 comprises 16 residues. The CDR3 region has the DNA TGCGCCAGCAGCCAAGAGGCTCGGGCTCCCAGCTATGGCTGCACCTTC. This translates into CASSQEARAPSYGCTF.

This clonotype showed up just a few times. The chain combines TRBV6-1 with TRBJ2-4; either TRBD1 or TRBD2 may supply D (5 bases each). The end of the DNA fits TRBJ2-7 better, so the J call may be wrong. CDR3 length: 13 residues. Germline CDR1 and CDR2: MNHNS and SASEGT. The CDR3 is CASSVGDLYEQYF. The DNA of the CDR3 is TGTGCCAGCAGCGTGGGGGATTTATACGAGCAGTACTTC.

DNA for the CDR3: TGTGCCAGCAGCCGTGAACAGGGAAGGGATGCTTTCTTT. It codes for CASSREQGRDAFF. This chain links TRBV6-5 with TRBJ1-1, with D possibly matching TRBD1 (6 bases). Looked up from germline, CDR1 is MNHEY and CDR2 is SVGAGI. This CDR3 is 13 amino acids long. Trimming pared 6 bases from V and 11 bases from J, leaving 19 bases between.

This clonotype was observed a few times. The chain links TRBV7-2 to TRBJ2-1, with D perhaps given as TRBD1 or TRBD2 (6 bases each). Deletions cut 2 bases from V and 4 bases from J, with 21 bases between. The germline V gene has CDR1 SGHTA and CDR2 FQGNSA. The CDR3 has 18 residues. CDR3: CASSLIVGGGTLYNEQFF. The CDR3 DNA follows: TGTGCCAGCAGCTTAATTGTTGGAGGGGGGACCCTGTACAATGAGCAGTTCTTC.

The chain has TRBV6-5 and TRBJ1-1; 9 nucleotides align to TRBD1. Trimming removed 6 bases from V and 5 bases from J; junction bases left unmatched: 10. The germline gives CDR1 MNHEY, CDR2 SVGAGI. CDR3 length: 15 amino acids. CDR3 sequence: CASSRAGQGRTEAFF. The CDR3 nucleotides are TGTGCCAGCAGCCGAGCGGGACAGGGAAGGACTGAAGCTTTCTTT.

The J gene is TRBJ1-1, the V gene TRBV27; D uncertain. The CDR3 is made up of 14 amino acids. Germline CDR1 MNHEY, CDR2 SMNVEV (reference sequence). Trimming pared 6 bases from V and 3 bases from J, leaving 14 bases between. CDR3 nucleotide sequence: TGTGCCAGCAGCCTCTCTTGGGGTGACACTGAAGCTTTCTTT. This sequence encodes CASSLSWGDTEAFF.

This clonotype was counted between two and nine times. This chain uses TRBV6-2 or TRBV6-3 with TRBJ1-1; D ambiguous. Trimming shortened V by 11 bases and J by 4 bases, and 14 bases separated the two germline ends. This CDR3 is built from 12 residues. CDR1 and CDR2 from the germline V gene are MNHEY and SVGEGT. The CDR3 loop reads CASEGGSTEAFF. The CDR3 DNA is TGTGCCTCGGAGGGAGGAAGCACTGAAGCTTTCTTT.

This clonotype appeared a few times. V is TRBV9 and J is TRBJ2-5, with D perhaps given as TRBD1 or TRBD2 (5 bases each). Trimming took off 3 bases at V and 1 base at J, with 19 bases between the two ends. This CDR3 comprises 17 residues. Germline V gives CDR1 SGDLS, CDR2 YYNGEE. Here the CDR3 DNA reads TGTGCCAGCAGCGGAGGATTCGGGGTCAGGGTCCAAGAGACCCAGTACTTC. It encodes CASSGGFGVRVQETQYF.

This clonotype showed up just a few times. CDR3 nucleotide sequence: TGTGCCAGCTCACCCCGGAATGGCTTCGCTGAAGCTTTCTTT. This gives the protein CASSPRNGFAEAFF. This chain connects TRBV18 to TRBJ1-1; D not certain. This CDR3 is built from 14 residues. Trimming stripped 3 bases from V and 6 bases from J, with 14 bases between. The germline V gene encodes CDR1 KGHSH and CDR2 LQKENI.

In this sample, this clonotype turned up once. The chain links TRBV2 to TRBJ1-2; D is ambiguous. The germline gives CDR1 SNHLY, CDR2 FYNNEI. This CDR3 is built from 15 residues. The ends were cut back, 2 bases at V and 3 bases at J, with 13 bases in the middle. The CDR3 protein is CASSETPALHYGYTF. For the CDR3, the DNA is TGTGCCAGCAGTGAAACCCCGGCATTACACTATGGCTACACCTTC.

This clonotype has more than one count but fewer than ten. The chain uses TRBV5-1 and TRBJ2-1, with TRBD2 matching over 12 bases. CDR1 and CDR2 (germline): SGHRS, YFSETQ. V lost 1 base to trimming and J lost 7 bases; unmatched junction nucleotides: 9. The CDR3 covers 17 residues. The DNA for the CDR3 is TGCGCCAGCAGCTTGTGGACTAGCGGGGCTTTGGGGAATGAGCAGTTCTTC. Residues: CASSLWTSGALGNEQFF. Looking up the rest from reference TRBV5-1 and TRBJ2-1 gives the full variable domain: KAGVTQTPRYLIKTRGQQVTLSCSPISGHRSVSWYQQTPGQGLQFLFEYFSETQRNKGNFPGRFSGRQFSNSRSEMNVSTLELGDSALYLCASSLWTSGALGNEQFFGPGTRLTVL.

The chain links TRBV12-3 or TRBV12-4 to TRBJ2-5, with D maybe TRBD1 (6 bases). The CDR3 spans 14 residues. V lost 2 bases, J lost 3 bases, and 10 bases lay in between. The CDR3 here is CASSLWSGEETQYF. CDR3 coding DNA: TGTGCCAGCAGTTTATGGTCAGGGGAAGAGACCCAGTACTTC.

The V call is TRBV3-1, the J call TRBJ2-1; TRBD1 aligns across 8 bases. The germline gives CDR1 LGHDT, CDR2 YNNKEL (reference sequence). This CDR3 is built from 15 residues. Unmatched junction bases numbered 2, after V lost 1 base and J lost 3 bases. CDR3 region: CASSQADRDYNEQFF. DNA of the CDR3: TGTGCCAGCAGCCAAGCGGACAGGGACTACAATGAGCAGTTCTTC.

V is TRBV7-9 and J is TRBJ1-5; D perhaps matches TRBD1 (6 bases). CDR3 length: 15 amino acids. Germline assignment: CDR1 SEHNR and CDR2 FQNEAQ (reference sequence). V lost 4 bases and J 5 bases, leaving 15 bases between the germline ends. The CDR3 is CASSCGGRSDQPQHF. CDR3 nucleotide sequence: TGTGCCAGCAGCTGTGGGGGCAGGAGTGATCAGCCCCAGCATTTT.

The CDR3 DNA follows: TGTGCCAGCAGCTTAGAGGTGGGACCTGAAGCTTTCTTT. It translates to CASSLEVGPEAFF. The V and J genes are TRBV7-2 and TRBJ1-1; D is perhaps TRBD1 (5 bases). Germline V lookup: CDR1 SGHTA, CDR2 FQGNSA. The CDR3 runs 13 residues. V gave up 1 base and J gave up 6 bases, with 9 bases separating them.